This TCR beta chain was retrieved from a study of T cells in Graves' hyperthyroidism and ophthalmopathy. This clonotype was recorded at least ten times. Germline CDR1 SGHNT, CDR2 YENEEA. This CDR3 has 16 residues. The V end lost 1 base, the J end lost 0 bases, and 11 bases lay between the germline ends. Amplification of TCR beta CDR3 regions was performed using RNA transcripts as template. A set of HTBI primers served as the primers for a first-round RT-PCR of the TCR CDR3. TCRdb recomputed calls from the multiplex PCR reads with MiXCR, one row per CDR3 protein. Here the sample spans roughly 740,000 distinct CDR3 sequences, around 17% being singletons. Used for diagnoses were clinical symptoms, serum thyroxine and TRAb, thyroid ultrasound and orbital computed tomography. Each 10 ml fresh peripheral blood draw supplied the PBMCs.

V is TRBV11-3 and J is TRBJ2-3, with D possibly being TRBD1 or TRBD2 (5 bases each). What was sequenced was blood. This TCR came from a man aged 18 to 29 with Graves' hyperthyroidism. The CDR3 here is CASSLVRDRSTDTQYF. DNA of the CDR3: TGTGCCAGCAGCTTAGTGAGGGACCGTAGCACAGATACGCAGTATTTT.